This paragraph covers one T cell receptor beta chain sequence. Per the study methods: It was from reference gene primer amplification that nucleated cell counts were estimated. TCRdb's copy holds only in-frame clones and misses some; the assay was immunoSEQ multiplex PCR. The D gene and trimming were derived from the DNA, and the V and J assignments and clone size from that table. This sample has over 60,000 clones, with about 82% found just once. The data derive from a study of blood T cell repertoires in COVID-19. Study at large: COVID-19 samples from acute and convalescent phases originated in the United States, Italy and Spain. In each case, the material was cDNA or gDNA derived from T cells, B-cell-depleted T cells, or PBMCs.

Trimming removed 5 bases from V and 0 bases from J, with 8 bases in between. CDR3 length equals 15 residues. CDR1 SGHTA and CDR2 FQGNSA come from the germline V gene. Sequencing input: peripheral blood. This chain joins TRBV7-2 and TRBJ2-6; TRBD2 might be the D (5 bases). This clonotype was sampled from a human donor in a cohort sampled during active COVID-19. The DNA of the CDR3 is TGTGCCAGCAGCGGACGGGACTCTGGGGCCAACGTCCTGACTTTC. Encoded protein: CASSGRDSGANVLTF.